The text below deals with one TCR beta chain. Antigen: not known. The sample belongs to a study of response to subunit inactivated influenza vaccine. Broader study findings: Few new T cells, the authors suggested, are recruited by each seasonal influenza vaccination.

TCRdb processed the RT-PCR reads anew with MiXCR; each CDR3 protein has one entry. The table shows 650,000 to 800,000 distinct CDR3 sequences, with roughly 18% occurring only once. CDR1 and CDR2 (germline): KGHDR, SFDVKD. Trimming cost V 3 bases and J 7 bases; bases outside gene matches: 8. This CDR3 is 15 amino acids long. This clonotype originated in a man between 45 and 60 years old who received an inactivated influenza vaccine. This chain connects TRBV24-1 to TRBJ2-1; 7 nucleotides agree with TRBD2. Sequencing was performed on PBMCs from blood, taken 4 to 6 days after vaccination. CDR3 sequence: CATSDPGLKGNEQFF. The CDR3 coding sequence is TGTGCCACCAGTGATCCGGGACTAAAAGGGAATGAGCAGTTCTTC.